These 8 T cell receptor beta chains were all obtained from the same sample, sequenced in a study of tumor-infiltrating lymphocytes in primary liver carcinoma. Between about 19 and 34 mg of unsorted bulk tissue served as the source from which RNA and DNA were co-extracted. A constant-region primer primed TCR beta cDNA synthesis from about 0.45 ug of total RNA. Construction of TCR beta libraries relied on three successive nested multiplex PCR rounds employing slightly modified ARM-PCR. With TRBV1-TRBV30 forward primers and a C-beta reverse primer, the first two PCR rounds were run for about 10 cycles each. Via MiXCR, TCRdb re-called the multiplex PCR reads, giving one row per CDR3 protein. Of about 75,000 distinct CDR3 sequences in the sample, 69% are singletons; the top ten hold roughly 25%. Sequenced sample: tumor-adjacent normal liver tissue. Every receptor here comes from a man in his forties or fifties with primary liver carcinoma and hepatitis B virus infection.

This clonotype was counted a few times. The chain has TRBV12-3 or TRBV12-4 and TRBJ1-1; tentatively, D is TRBD1 (5 bases). The CDR3 extends over 14 amino acids. V was cut by 8 bases and J by 1 base, with 14 bases left in between. The CDR3 here is CASGSTGSNTEAFF. CDR3 sequence (DNA): TGTGCCAGCGGGAGTACAGGTTCGAACACTGAAGCTTTCTTT.

With regard to this clonotype: This likely comes from a read error, as the CDR3 has no conserved phenylalanine or tryptophan at its end. The DNA is left out, because the CDR3 cannot be placed on it with certainty; the CDR3 is given as TCRdb lists it. The chain uses TRBV6-5 and TRBJ2-1; TRBD2 reflects the table's D call only, with no check against the DNA. The CDR3 totals 16 residues, both ends included. Germline V gene sequence: CDR1 MNHEY, CDR2 SVGAGI. CDR3 amino acids: CASSLDSGSARNEQLL.

Turning to this clonotype: At one end the junction does not follow the germline gene, possibly because of a read error. V is TRBV7-3 and J is TRBJ2-3, with 14 nucleotides matching TRBD2. The germline V gene encodes CDR1 SGHTA and CDR2 FQGTGA. The CDR3 length is 21 residues. As DNA, the CDR3 is TGTGCCAGCAGCTCCGTCCCGGGACAGGGACTAGCGGGAGACCCCCCAGATACACAGTATTTT. Its translation: CASSSVPGQGLAGDPPDTQYF.

This clonotype was seen a few times. The chain carries TRBV29-1 and TRBJ2-7, with D maybe TRBD1 (5 bases). This CDR3 contains 15 residues. Trimming removed 4 bases at V and 2 bases at J, with 18 bases between. Germline loops: CDR1 SQVTM, CDR2 ANQGSEA. Written as DNA, the CDR3 is TGCAGCGTTGTTGAGAACAGGCAAAACCCCTACGAGCAGTACTTC. This gives the protein CSVVENRQNPYEQYF.

The chain links TRBV29-1 to TRBJ2-5, with a possible D match to TRBD1 (5 bases). Trimming left V 1 base short and J 4 bases short, with 16 bases between. The CDR3 totals 15 residues. The germline gives CDR1 SQVTM, CDR2 ANQGSEA. CDR3 coding DNA: TGCAGCGTTGAAGCGAACATGGGGCGAGCAGAGACCCAGTACTTC. This translates into CSVEANMGRAETQYF. The full variable domain, rest sourced from reference TRBV29-1 and TRBJ2-5, is SAVISQKPSRDICQRGTSLTIQCQVDSQVTMMFWYRQQPGQSLTLIATANQGSEATYESGFVIDKFPISRPNLTFSTLTVSNMSPEDSSIYLCSVEANMGRAETQYFGPGTRLLVL.

The V and J genes are TRBV12-3 or TRBV12-4 and TRBJ1-2; D possibly corresponds to TRBD1 (5 bases). V shed 6 bases and J shed 5 bases, with 16 bases lying between them. The CDR3 is 14 amino acids. The CDR3, as DNA: TGTGCCAGCAGCGCAACGGGGCCCTCATATGGCTACACCTTC. Its protein product is CASSATGPSYGYTF.

This clonotype was observed once. The rearrangement links TRBV12-3 or TRBV12-4 to TRBJ1-1; the D is unclear. This CDR3 is built from 13 residues. V was clipped by 5 bases and J by 7 bases, with 14 bases between them. The DNA of the CDR3 is TGTGCCAGCAGTCCGACGACGTTCAGTGAAGCTTTCTTT. It translates to CASSPTTFSEAFF.

This clonotype was observed a handful of times. This could be a read error, since a much larger clone is one nucleotide away. The genes are TRBV5-4 and TRBJ1-2, with TRBD1 identical over 9 bases. From germline, CDR1 is SGHNT and CDR2 YYREEE (reference sequence). This CDR3 spans 13 amino acids. CDR3 DNA: TGTGCCAGCAGCAATGGACAGGGGTATGACTACACCTTC. Translating gives CASSNGQGYDYTF.